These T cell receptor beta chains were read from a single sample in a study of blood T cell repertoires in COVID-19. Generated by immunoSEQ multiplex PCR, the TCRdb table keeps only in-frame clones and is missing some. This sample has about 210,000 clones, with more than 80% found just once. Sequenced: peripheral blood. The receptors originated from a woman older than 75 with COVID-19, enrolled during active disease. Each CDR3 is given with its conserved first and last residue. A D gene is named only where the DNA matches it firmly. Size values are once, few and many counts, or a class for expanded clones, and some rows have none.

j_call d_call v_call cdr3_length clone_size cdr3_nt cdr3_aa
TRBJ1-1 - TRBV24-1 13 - TGTGCCACCAGTGGACAGACGAACACTGAAGCTTTCTTT CATSGQTNTEAFF
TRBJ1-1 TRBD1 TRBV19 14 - TGTGCCAGTAGTTCCCTTGGGGACAGCACTGAAGCTTTCTTT CASSSLGDSTEAFF
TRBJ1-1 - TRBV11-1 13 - TGTGCCAGCAGCTTCGGTTTGAGGACTGAAGCTTTCTTT CASSFGLRTEAFF
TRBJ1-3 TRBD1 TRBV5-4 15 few TGTGCCAGCAGCCCGGACAGGCCCTCTGGAAACACCATATATTTT CASSPDRPSGNTIYF
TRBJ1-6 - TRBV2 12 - TGTGCCAGTGGCGGGGGAAATTCACCCCTCCACTTT CASGGGNSPLHF
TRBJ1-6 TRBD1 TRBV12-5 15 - TGTGCTAGTGGTACCGGACAGGGAGGAATTTCACCCCTCCACTTT CASGTGQGGISPLHF
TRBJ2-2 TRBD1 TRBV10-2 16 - TGCGCCAGCAGAAACGGACAGGGGCCCCACACCGGGGAGCTGTTTTTT CASRNGQGPHTGELFF
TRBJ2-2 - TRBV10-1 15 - TGCGCCAGCAGCAAACGGAGGGGCAACACCGGGGAGCTGTTTTTT CASSKRRGNTGELFF
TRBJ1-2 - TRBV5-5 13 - TGTGCCAGCAGCCAACCCCGACAGAATGGCTACACCTTC CASSQPRQNGYTF
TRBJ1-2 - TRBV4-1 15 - TGCGCCAGCAGCCAAGATCTGAGGAGACCCTATGGCTACACCTTC CASSQDLRRPYGYTF
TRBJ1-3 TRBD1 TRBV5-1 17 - TGCGCCAGCAGCTTGGTGGGCCAGGGGGCGACTGGAAACACCATATATTTT CASSLVGQGATGNTIYF
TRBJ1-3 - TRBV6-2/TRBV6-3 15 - TGTGCCAGCAGTTACCTCCCGGGAGCTGGAAACACCATATATTTT CASSYLPGAGNTIYF
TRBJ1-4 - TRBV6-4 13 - TGTGCCAGCAGTGACCGTGGGGGGGAAAAACTGTTTTTT CASSDRGGEKLFF
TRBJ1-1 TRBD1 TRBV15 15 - TGTGCCACCAGCAGAGATCGAGACAGGGGGTCTGAAGCTTTCTTT CATSRDRDRGSEAFF
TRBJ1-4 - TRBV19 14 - TGTGCCAGTAGTATGACCGACTATAATGAAAAACTGTTTTTT CASSMTDYNEKLFF
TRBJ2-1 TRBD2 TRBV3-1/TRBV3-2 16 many TGTGCCAGCAGCCAAGATCCCGGACTAGTTGACAATGAGCAGTTCTTC CASSQDPGLVDNEQFF
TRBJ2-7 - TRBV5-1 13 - TGCGCCAGCAGCTCGTCCGGTGGGCCCGAGCAGTACTTC CASSSSGGPEQYF
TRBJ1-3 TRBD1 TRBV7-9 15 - TGTGCCAGCAGCCCGACAGGGGGCAGTGGAAACACCATATATTTT CASSPTGGSGNTIYF
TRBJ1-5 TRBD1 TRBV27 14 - TGTGCCAGCAGTTACAGGGGGCAAGGGCAGCCCCAGCATTTT CASSYRGQGQPQHF
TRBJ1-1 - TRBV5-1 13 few TGCGCCAGCAGCCCAGCAGGGGACACTGAAGCTTTCTTT CASSPAGDTEAFF
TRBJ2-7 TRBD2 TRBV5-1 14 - TGCGCCAGCAGAAAAGGACTAGCGGGAGGCCAGCAGTACTTC CASRKGLAGGQQYF
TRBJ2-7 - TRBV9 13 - TGTGCCAGCCAGGAGCGCTTGGGGCACGAGCAGTACTTC CASQERLGHEQYF
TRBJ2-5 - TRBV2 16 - TGTGCCAGCCGGGCCAGGCCATGGGGGGACTGGAAGACCCAGTACTTC CASRARPWGDWKTQYF
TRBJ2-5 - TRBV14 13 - TGTGCCGCACGACGGAGGGCGAAAGAGACCCAGTACTTC CAARRRAKETQYF
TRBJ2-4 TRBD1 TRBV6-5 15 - TGTGCCAGCCGGGACAGGGGGCTCCGGGAAAACATTCAGTACTTC CASRDRGLRENIQYF
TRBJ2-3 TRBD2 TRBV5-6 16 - TGTGCCAGCAGCTCCATTTCTAGCGGGACCACAGATACGCAGTATTTT CASSSISSGTTDTQYF
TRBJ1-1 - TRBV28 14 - TGTGCCAGCATCCATTGGACAGCAAACACTGAAGCTTTCTTT CASIHWTANTEAFF
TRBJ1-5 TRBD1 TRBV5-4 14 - TGTGCCAGCAGCCCGGACAGGGTTGGACAGCCCCAGCATTTT CASSPDRVGQPQHF
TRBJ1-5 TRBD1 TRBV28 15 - TGTGCCAGCAGGTCCGGGACAGATAGCAATCAGCCCCAGCATTTT CASRSGTDSNQPQHF
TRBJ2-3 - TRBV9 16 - TGTGCCAGCAGCGTAGGTTGGGGGCATAGCACAGATACGCAGTATTTT CASSVGWGHSTDTQYF
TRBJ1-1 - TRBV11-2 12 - TGTGCCAGCAGCCATAGCCGGACTGAAGCTTTCTTT CASSHSRTEAFF